This TCR beta chain was captured in a study of blood T cells in healthy people across ages. Notes on the study in general: Diversity of TCR beta correlated strongly with naive T cell percentage.

Alongside a J-beta primer mix, a sample-barcoded 5' primer served in a second PCR lasting about 7 to 12 cycles. Each cDNA molecule received a tag from a template-switch adaptor that had 12 random nucleotides. Each CDR3 protein is one row after TCRdb ran MiXCR on the 5' RACE reads. The data contain fewer than 1 million distinct CDR3 sequences, roughly 44% of them singletons. Sample donors were healthy Caucasian individuals that came from Russia, aged about 6 to 95. Every participating donor contributed roughly 9.6 milliliters of peripheral blood through a draw. This clonotype turned up a few times. Its antigen is not known. Sample: blood. This sequence originates from a man aged 60 to 69 in good health.

The DNA of the CDR3 is TGTGCCAGCAGCTTAACGGCTCGGGGACGCGGCGAGCAGTACTTC. Translation gives CASSLTARGRGEQYF. This sequence joins TRBV7-3 and TRBJ2-7; D tentatively fits TRBD1 or TRBD2 (5 bases each). In germline, CDR1 is SGHTA, CDR2 FQGTGA. The CDR3 is made up of 15 amino acids. Trimming shortened V by 0 bases and J by 6 bases, and 15 bases separated the two germline ends. The full variable domain, with the rest looked up from reference TRBV7-3 and TRBJ2-7, is GAGVSQTPSNKVTEKGKYVELRCDPISGHTALYWYRQSLGQGPEFLIYFQGTGAADDSGLPNDRFFAVRPEGSVSTLKIQRTERGDSAVYLCASSLTARGRGEQYFGPGTRLTVT.